The 9 T cell receptor beta chains in this list originate from one sample, sequenced in a study of T-cell reconstitution after alpha-beta-depleted transplantation in children. Unique molecular identifiers were built into the TCRbeta library. TCRdb fed the PCR reads into MiXCR, producing one record per CDR3 protein. This repertoire shows about 980,000 distinct CDR3 sequences, around 30% found once; its top ten account for roughly 28%. Sequenced material: PBMCs, mostly from graft donor cells, taken 360 days after TCRalphabeta/CD19-depleted stem cell transplant. These receptors all come from a boy in the first two years of life who had a stem cell transplant for SCID, so the T cells may come from the graft donor.

The sample holds a few counts of this clonotype. The chain employs TRBV4-3 and TRBJ2-7; the D call may be TRBD1 or TRBD2 (5 bases each). The CDR3 runs 15 residues. The germline CDR1 and CDR2 sequences are LGHNA and YSLEER. V lost 0 bases to trimming and J lost 4 bases, with 13 bases between them. CDR3: CASSQEAGRGYEQYF. Written as DNA, the CDR3 is TGCGCCAGCAGCCAAGAGGCAGGGAGAGGGTACGAGCAGTACTTC.

The genes are TRBV6-1 and TRBJ2-7, with 8 bases identical to TRBD1. This CDR3 contains 13 residues. Losses at the gene ends were 9 bases for V and 6 bases for J; bases not matched to a gene: 10. Germline CDR1 is MNHNS and CDR2 is SASEGT. CDR3 in DNA: TGTGCCAGTCGACAGGGGCCCAGATCCGAGCAGTACTTC. Its translation: CASRQGPRSEQYF.

The genes are TRBV3-1 and TRBJ2-3; 7 bases match TRBD2. The J segment lost 3 bases and the V segment lost 8 bases, leaving 5 bases of the junction unmatched. This CDR3 has 13 amino acids. Germline V CDR1 and CDR2: LGHDT, YNNKEL (reference sequence). CDR3 loop: CASGEGRTDTQYF. For the CDR3, the DNA is TGTGCCAGCGGGGAGGGGAGGACAGATACGCAGTATTTT.

There are a few counts of this clonotype. The chain joins TRBV4-3 to TRBJ2-7; no clear D. The CDR3 runs to 14 residues. Between the trimmed V and J ends, which lost 1 base and 0 bases, there was a span of 7 bases. Germline V gene data show CDR1 as LGHNA and CDR2 as YSLEER. The CDR3 reads CASSQGRVSYEQYF. CDR3 coding DNA: TGCGCCAGCAGCCAAGGCCGGGTCTCCTACGAGCAGTACTTC.

V usage is TRBV19 and J usage is TRBJ1-1; D is perhaps TRBD1 (5 bases). CDR1 is LNHDA and CDR2 is SQIVND in the germline V gene (reference sequence). V lost 7 bases and J lost 0, with 21 bases in between. The CDR3 is 17 residues long. Here the CDR3 DNA reads TGTGCCAGTACTAAAATCAGGGCCGCCGACTTGAACACTGAAGCTTTCTTT. Protein product: CASTKIRAADLNTEAFF.

This clonotype was counted ten times or more. The chain is built from TRBV12-3 or TRBV12-4 and TRBJ2-2; D is uncertain. V was clipped by 6 bases and J by 1 base, with 9 bases between them. The CDR3 is 14 amino acids. The CDR3 loop reads CASSLDQNTGELFF. The CDR3 DNA is TGTGCCAGCAGCCTCGACCAGAACACCGGGGAGCTGTTTTTT.

At least ten counts were recorded for this clonotype. The chain couples TRBV15 to TRBJ2-2; a possible D gene is TRBD1 (6 bases). In germline, CDR1 is LNHNV, CDR2 YYDKDF (reference sequence). With 0 bases removed from V and 4 bases from J, the gap between germline ends came to 9 bases. CDR3 length: 15 residues. CDR3 bases: TGTGCCACCAGCAGAGAGGGGGCGACCACCGGGGAGCTGTTTTTT. It yields the protein CATSREGATTGELFF.

This clonotype was recorded many times. The rearrangement links TRBV4-2 to TRBJ2-5; D gene unclear. The length of the CDR3 is 13 residues. The germline V gene encodes CDR1 LGHNA and CDR2 YNFKEQ. Trimming stripped 0 bases from V and 2 bases from J, with 4 bases between. As DNA, the CDR3 is TGTGCCAGCAGCCAAGACAGGCAAGAGACCCAGTACTTC. This codes for CASSQDRQETQYF.

This rearrangement joins TRBV6-2 or TRBV6-3 to TRBJ2-7; D call uncertain. There are 11 residues in the CDR3. The V and J ends lost 6 bases and 4 bases respectively, with 7 bases between them. Germline V CDR1 and CDR2: MNHEY, SVGEGT. CDR3 DNA sequence: TGTGCCAGCAGGGGTTTTTACGAGCAGTACTTC. Encoded protein: CASRGFYEQYF.